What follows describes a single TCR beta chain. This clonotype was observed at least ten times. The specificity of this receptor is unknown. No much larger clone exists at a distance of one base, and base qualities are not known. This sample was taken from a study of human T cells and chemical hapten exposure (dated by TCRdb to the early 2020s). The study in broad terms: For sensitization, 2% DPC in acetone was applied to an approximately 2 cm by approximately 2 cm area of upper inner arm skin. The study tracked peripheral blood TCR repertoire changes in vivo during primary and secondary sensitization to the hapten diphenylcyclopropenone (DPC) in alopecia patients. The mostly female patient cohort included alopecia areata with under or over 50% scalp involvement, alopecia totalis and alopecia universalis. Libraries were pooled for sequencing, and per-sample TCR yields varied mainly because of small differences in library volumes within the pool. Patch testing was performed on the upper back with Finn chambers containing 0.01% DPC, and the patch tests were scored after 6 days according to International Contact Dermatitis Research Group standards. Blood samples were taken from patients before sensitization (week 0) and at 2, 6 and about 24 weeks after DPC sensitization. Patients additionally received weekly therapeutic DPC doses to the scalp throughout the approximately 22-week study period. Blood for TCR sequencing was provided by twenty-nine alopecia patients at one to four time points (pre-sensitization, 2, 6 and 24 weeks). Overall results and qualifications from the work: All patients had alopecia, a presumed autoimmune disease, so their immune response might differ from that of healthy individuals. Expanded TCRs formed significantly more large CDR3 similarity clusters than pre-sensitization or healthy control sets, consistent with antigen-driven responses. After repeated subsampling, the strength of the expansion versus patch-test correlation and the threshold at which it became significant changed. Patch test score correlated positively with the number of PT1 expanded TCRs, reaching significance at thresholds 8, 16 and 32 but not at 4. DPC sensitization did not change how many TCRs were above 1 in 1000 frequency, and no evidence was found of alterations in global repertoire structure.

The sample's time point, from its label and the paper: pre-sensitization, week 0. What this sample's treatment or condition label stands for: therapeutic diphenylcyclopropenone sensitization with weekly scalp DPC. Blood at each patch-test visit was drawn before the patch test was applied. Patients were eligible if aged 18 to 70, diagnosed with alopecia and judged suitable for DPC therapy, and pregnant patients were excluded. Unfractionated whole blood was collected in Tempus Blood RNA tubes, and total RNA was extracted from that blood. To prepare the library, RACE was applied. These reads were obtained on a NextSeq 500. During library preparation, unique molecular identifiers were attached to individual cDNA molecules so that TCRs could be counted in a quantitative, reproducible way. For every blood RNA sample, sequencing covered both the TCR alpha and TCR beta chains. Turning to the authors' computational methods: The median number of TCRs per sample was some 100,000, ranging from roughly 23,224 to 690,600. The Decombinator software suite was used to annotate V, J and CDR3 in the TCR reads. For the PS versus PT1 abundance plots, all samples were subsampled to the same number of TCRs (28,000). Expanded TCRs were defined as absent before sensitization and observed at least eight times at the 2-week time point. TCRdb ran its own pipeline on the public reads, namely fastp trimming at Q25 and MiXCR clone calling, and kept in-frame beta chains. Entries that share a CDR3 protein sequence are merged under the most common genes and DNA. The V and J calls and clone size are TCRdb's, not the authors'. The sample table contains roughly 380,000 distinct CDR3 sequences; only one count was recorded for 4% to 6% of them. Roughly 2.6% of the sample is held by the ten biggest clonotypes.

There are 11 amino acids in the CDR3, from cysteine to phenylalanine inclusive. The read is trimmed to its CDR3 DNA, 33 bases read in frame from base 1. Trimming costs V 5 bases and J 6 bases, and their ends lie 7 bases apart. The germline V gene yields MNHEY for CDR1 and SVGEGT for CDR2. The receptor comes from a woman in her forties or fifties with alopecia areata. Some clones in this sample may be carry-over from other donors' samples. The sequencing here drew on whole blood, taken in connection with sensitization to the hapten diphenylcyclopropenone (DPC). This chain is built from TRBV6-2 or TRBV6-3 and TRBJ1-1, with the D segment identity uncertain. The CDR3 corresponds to CASSRAAEAFF. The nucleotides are TGTGCCAGCAGTAGGGCAGCTGAAGCTTTCTTT.